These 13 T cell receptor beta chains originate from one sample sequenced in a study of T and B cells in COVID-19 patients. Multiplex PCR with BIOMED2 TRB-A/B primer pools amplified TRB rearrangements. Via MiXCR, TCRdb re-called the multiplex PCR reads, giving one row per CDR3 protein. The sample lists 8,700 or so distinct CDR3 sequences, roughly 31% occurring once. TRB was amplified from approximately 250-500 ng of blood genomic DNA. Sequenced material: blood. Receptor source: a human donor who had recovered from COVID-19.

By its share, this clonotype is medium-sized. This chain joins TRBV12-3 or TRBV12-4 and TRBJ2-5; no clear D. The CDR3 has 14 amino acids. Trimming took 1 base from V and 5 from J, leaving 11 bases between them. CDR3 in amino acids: CASSLGRPKETQYF. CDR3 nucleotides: TGTGCCAGCAGTTTAGGGCGGCCGAAGGAGACCCAGTACTTC.

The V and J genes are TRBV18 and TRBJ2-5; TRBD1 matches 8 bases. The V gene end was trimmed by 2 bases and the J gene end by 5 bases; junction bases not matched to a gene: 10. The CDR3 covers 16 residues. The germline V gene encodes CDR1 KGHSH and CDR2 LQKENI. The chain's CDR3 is CASSPNRGRGLETQYF. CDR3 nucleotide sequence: TGTGCCAGCTCACCAAACCGGGGCAGGGGGCTGGAGACCCAGTACTTC.

CDR3 bases: TGCGCCAGCAGCTACGACAGCGAAGCTTTCTTT. Its protein product is CASSYDSEAFF. The chain is built from TRBV5-1 and TRBJ1-1; tentative D call: TRBD1 (5 bases). This CDR3 region has 11 residues. The V gene lost 3 bases and the J gene lost 8 bases, with 8 bases spanning the gap. Germline V gives CDR1 SGHRS, CDR2 YFSETQ. The full variable domain, completed using reference TRBV5-1 and TRBJ1-1, is KAGVTQTPRYLIKTRGQQVTLSCSPISGHRSVSWYQQTPGQGLQFLFEYFSETQRNKGNFPGRFSGRQFSNSRSEMNVSTLELGDSALYLCASSYDSEAFFGQGTRLTVV.

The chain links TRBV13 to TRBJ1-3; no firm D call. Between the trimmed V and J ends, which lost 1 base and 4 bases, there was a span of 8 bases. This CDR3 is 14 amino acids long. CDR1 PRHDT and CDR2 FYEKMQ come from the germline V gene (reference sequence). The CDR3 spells CASSLEGTGNTIYF. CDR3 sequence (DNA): TGTGCCAGCAGCTTAGAGGGAACCGGAAACACCATATATTTT.

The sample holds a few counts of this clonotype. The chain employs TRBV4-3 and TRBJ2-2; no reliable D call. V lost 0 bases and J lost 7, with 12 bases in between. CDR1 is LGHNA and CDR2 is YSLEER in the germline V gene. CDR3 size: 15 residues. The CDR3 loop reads CASSQEYGPGGELFF. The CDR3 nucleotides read TGCGCCAGCAGCCAAGAGTACGGACCGGGCGGGGAGCTGTTTTTT.

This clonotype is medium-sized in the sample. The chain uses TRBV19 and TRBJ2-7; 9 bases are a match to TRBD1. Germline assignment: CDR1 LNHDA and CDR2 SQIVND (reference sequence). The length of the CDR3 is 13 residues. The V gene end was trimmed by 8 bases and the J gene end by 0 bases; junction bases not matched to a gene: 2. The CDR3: CASADRGSYEQYF. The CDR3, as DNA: TGTGCCAGTGCGGACAGGGGCTCCTACGAGCAGTACTTC.

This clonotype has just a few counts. DNA for the CDR3: TGTGCCAGCAGTTCCACAGGCGTTTCTGAAGCTTTCTTT. It encodes CASSSTGVSEAFF. The chain joins TRBV12-3 or TRBV12-4 to TRBJ1-1; D is perhaps TRBD1 (5 bases). The V end was cut by 4 bases, the J end by 6 bases, with 12 bases between. This CDR3 spans 13 amino acids.

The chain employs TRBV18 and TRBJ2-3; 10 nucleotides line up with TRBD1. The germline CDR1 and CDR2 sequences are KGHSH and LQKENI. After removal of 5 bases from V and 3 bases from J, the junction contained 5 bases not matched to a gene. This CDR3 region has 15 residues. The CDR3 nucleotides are TGTGCCAGCTCAACAGGACAGGGGGGTACAGATACGCAGTATTTT. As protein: CASSTGQGGTDTQYF.

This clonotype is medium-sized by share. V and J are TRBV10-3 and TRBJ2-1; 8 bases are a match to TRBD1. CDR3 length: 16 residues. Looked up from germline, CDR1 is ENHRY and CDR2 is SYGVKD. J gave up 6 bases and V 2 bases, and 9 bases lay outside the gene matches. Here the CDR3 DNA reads TGTGCCATCAGTGAGCTCGCAGGGGGCGCCGTCAATGAGCAGTTCTTC. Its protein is CAISELAGGAVNEQFF.

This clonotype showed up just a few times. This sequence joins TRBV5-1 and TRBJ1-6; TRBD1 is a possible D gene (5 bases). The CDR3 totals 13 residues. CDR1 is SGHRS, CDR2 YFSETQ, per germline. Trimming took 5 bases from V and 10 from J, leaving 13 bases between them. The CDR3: CASRSRAESPLHF. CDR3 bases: TGCGCCAGCAGGTCCAGGGCGGAATCACCCCTCCACTTT.

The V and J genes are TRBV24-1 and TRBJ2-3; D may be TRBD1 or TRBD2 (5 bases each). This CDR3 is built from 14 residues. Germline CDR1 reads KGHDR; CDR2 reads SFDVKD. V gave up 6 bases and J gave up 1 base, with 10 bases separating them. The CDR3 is CATSFRDGTDTQYF. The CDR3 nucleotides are TGTGCCACCAGTTTTCGGGACGGCACAGATACGCAGTATTTT.

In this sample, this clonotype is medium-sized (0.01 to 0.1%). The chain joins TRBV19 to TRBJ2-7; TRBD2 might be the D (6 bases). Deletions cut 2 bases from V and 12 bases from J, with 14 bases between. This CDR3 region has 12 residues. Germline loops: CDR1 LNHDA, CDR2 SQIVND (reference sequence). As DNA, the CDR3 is TGTGCCAGTAGTATACGGCGGGGAAGTCTGTACTTC. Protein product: CASSIRRGSLYF.

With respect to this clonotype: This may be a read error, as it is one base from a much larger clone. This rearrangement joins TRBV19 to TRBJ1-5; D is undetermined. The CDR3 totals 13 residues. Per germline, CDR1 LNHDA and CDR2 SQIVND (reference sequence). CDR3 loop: CTSSIVTYQPQHF. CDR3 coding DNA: TGTACCAGTAGTATAGTGACATATCAGCCCCAGCATTTT.